This T cell receptor (beta chain) was observed in a study of cytomegalovirus exposure and HLA in healthy donors. General observations from the study: What a later analysis reportedly showed was that an Asian-associated ancestry cluster had fewer N-insertions than the approximately 700-donor mean. The classifier was said to identify cytomegalovirus status with high specificity and sensitivity. Being indistinguishable, some V segments were excluded, TRBV6-2 and TRBV6-3 among them. HLA allele associations emerged for 17,000 or so TCR beta sequences in a later analysis, at 0.05 false discovery rate.

As regards this clone: As yet, its antigen is unknown.

13 Jbeta primers and 60 Vbeta primers were used for the PCR. The method was immunoSEQ multiplex PCR; TCRdb's version includes in-frame clones alone and lacks a portion of them. The sample yields roughly 140,000 clones, over 75% seen once. Germline CDR1 and CDR2: SGHNT and YYREEE (reference sequence). With V trimmed by 4 bases and J by 0 bases, 5 bases remained unmatched. The CDR3 extends over 15 amino acids. The TCR comes from a male donor in good health and CMV-seronegative. The chain employs TRBV5-4 and TRBJ1-1, with 8 bases lining up with TRBD1. Sequencing was carried out using PBMCs. The DNA for the CDR3 is TGTGCCAGCAGCCCCAGACAGGGGATGAACACTGAAGCTTTCTTT. This codes for CASSPRQGMNTEAFF.